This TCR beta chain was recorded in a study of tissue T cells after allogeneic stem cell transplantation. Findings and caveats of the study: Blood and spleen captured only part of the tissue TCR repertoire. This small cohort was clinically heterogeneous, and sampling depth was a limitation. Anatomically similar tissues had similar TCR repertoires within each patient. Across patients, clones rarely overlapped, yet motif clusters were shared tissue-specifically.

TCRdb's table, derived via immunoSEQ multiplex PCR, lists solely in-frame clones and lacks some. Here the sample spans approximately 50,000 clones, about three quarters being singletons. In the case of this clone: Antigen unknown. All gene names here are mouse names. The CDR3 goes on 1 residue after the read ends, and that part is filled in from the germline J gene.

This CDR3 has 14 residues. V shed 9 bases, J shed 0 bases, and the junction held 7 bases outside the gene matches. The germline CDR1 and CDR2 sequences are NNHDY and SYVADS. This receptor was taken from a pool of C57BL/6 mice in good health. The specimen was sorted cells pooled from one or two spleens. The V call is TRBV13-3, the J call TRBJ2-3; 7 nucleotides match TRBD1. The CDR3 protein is CATPTGPSAETLYF. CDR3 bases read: TGTGCCACCCCGACAGGGCCTAGTGCAGAAACGCTGTAT.